This record covers a single TCR beta chain. This sample was taken from a study of T cell changes during pregnancy in multiple sclerosis. Germline lookup yields CDR1 LNHDA and CDR2 SQIVND (reference sequence). Germline trimming cut 1 base from V and 7 bases from J; bases unmatched to any gene: 6. The CDR3 has 14 amino acids. Sequencing was performed with immunoSEQ multiplex PCR; in TCRdb, only in-frame clones are kept and a portion is missing. The sample has over 30,000 clones; roughly 89% are singletons. The rearrangement links TRBV19 to TRBJ1-1; 7 bases align to TRBD1. The sequenced sample was CD8+ T cells from peripheral blood mononuclear cells, obtained in the second trimester of pregnancy. The receptor's source is a female donor in good health, enrolled as a control in a pregnancy study. The CDR3 reads CASSIGAQGFEAFF. CDR3 bases: TGTGCCAGTAGTATAGGGGCACAGGGGTTTGAAGCTTTCTTT.